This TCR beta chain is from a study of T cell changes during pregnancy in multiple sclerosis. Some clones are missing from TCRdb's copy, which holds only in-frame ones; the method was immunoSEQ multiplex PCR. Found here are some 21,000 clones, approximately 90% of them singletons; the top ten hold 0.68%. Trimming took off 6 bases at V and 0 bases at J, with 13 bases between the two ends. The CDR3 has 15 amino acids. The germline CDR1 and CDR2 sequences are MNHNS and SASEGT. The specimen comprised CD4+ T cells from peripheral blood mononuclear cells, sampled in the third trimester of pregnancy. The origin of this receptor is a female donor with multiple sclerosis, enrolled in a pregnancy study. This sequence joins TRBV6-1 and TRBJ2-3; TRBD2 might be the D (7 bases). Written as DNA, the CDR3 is TGTGCCAGCAGGGGGGGGGCGGGGAGCACAGATACGCAGTATTTT. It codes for CASRGGAGSTDTQYF.